This passage covers 23 T cell receptor beta chains from one sample sequenced in a study of a mutant IDH1 vaccine in newly diagnosed glioma (dated by TCRdb to the early 2020s). No antigen has been identified for these receptors. The sample's time point label, in plain terms: week 5, during vaccination. A 20-mer mutant IDH1 peptide at 300 micrograms in Montanide made up each vaccine dose, which was injected subcutaneously together with topical imiquimod. Library preparation was by the immunoSEQ multiplex PCR assay. TCRdb provides this immuneACCESS table in a form limited to in-frame rearrangements. Some clones are lacking; in checked studies, under half of them reflect an unresolved V gene, and why the rest are absent is not known. The sample profile shows around 50,000 clones; around 78% of them were found once. Roughly 5.2% of the sample lies in the top ten. This material consisted of PBMCs, taken from a glioma patient whose treatment included an IDH1 peptide vaccine. These receptors were collected from a man aged 50-59 years with glioma.

J is TRBJ2-1 and V is TRBV30, with 11 bases lining up with TRBD1. Unmatched junction bases numbered 16, after V lost 4 bases and J lost 5 bases. Germline lookup yields CDR1 GTSNPN and CDR2 SVGIG (reference sequence). The CDR3 is 18 residues long. The CDR3 nucleotides are TGTGCCTGGAATACGGGACAGGGGGTAAATTTAGAGGACAATGAGCAGTTCTTC. Its translation: CAWNTGQGVNLEDNEQFF.

The chain has TRBV19 and TRBJ2-7; 9 bases are shared with TRBD1. The CDR3 is made up of 16 amino acids. The V gene end was trimmed by 1 base and the J gene end by 2 bases; junction bases not matched to a gene: 6. Germline loops: CDR1 LNHDA, CDR2 SQIVND (reference sequence). The CDR3 loop reads CASSIGTGAFPYEQYF. The CDR3 region has the DNA TGTGCCAGTAGTATAGGGACAGGGGCATTTCCCTACGAGCAGTACTTC.

The chain couples TRBV6-6 to TRBJ1-1; D is unclear. CDR3 length: 14 residues. The V gene's germline CDR1 is MNHNY and CDR2 SVGAGI (reference sequence). V gave up 5 bases and J gave up 4 bases, with 14 bases separating them. The CDR3 here is CASSPPGRLTEAFF. Written as DNA, the CDR3 is TGTGCCAGCAGTCCCCCGGGCAGGCTCACTGAAGCTTTCTTT.

This rearrangement joins TRBV20-1 to TRBJ2-7; 7 nucleotides agree with TRBD1. The germline V gene has CDR1 DFQATT and CDR2 SNEGSKA (reference sequence). Trimming took 5 bases from V and 3 from J; bases not matched to a gene: 1. The CDR3 is 11 residues long. The DNA of the CDR3 is TGCAGTGCTGCAGGGGGCTACGAGCAGTACTTC. Translation gives CSAAGGYEQYF.

Worth noting for this clone: A much larger clone differs by one base, so this may be a read error. The chain couples TRBV5-4 to TRBJ2-1; unclear D gene. V gave up 3 bases and J gave up 4 bases, with 5 bases separating them. This CDR3 has 12 amino acids. Germline CDR1 and CDR2: SGHNT and YYREEE (reference sequence). CDR3 protein: CASSSRYNEQFF. The CDR3 bases are TGTGCCAGCAGCTCCCGATACAATGAGCAGTTCTTC.

The rearrangement links TRBV6-5 to TRBJ2-5; D is ambiguous. In germline, CDR1 is MNHEY, CDR2 SVGAGI. The V gene lost 6 bases and the J gene lost 1 base, with 12 bases spanning the gap. This CDR3 has 14 amino acids. This chain's CDR3 is CASSLHGSQETQYF. Here the CDR3 DNA reads TGTGCCAGCAGCCTACATGGGTCCCAAGAGACCCAGTACTTC.

The chain is built from TRBV18 and TRBJ1-1; D is uncertain. The CDR3 is 12 residues long. V was cut by 5 bases and J by 0 bases, with 4 bases left in between. Germline V lookup: CDR1 KGHSH, CDR2 LQKENI. The CDR3 here is CASSSVNTEAFF. The DNA for the CDR3 is TGTGCCAGCTCAAGCGTGAACACTGAAGCTTTCTTT. Looking up the rest from reference TRBV18 and TRBJ1-1 gives the full variable domain: NAGVMQNPRHLVRRRGQEARLRCSPMKGHSHVYWYRQLPEEGLKFMVYLQKENIIDESGMPKERFSAEFPKEGPSILRIQQVVRGDSAAYFCASSSVNTEAFFGQGTRLTVV.

CDR3 in DNA: TGTGCCAGCAGCCCCCGGACTTCAGTGAACACTGAAGCTTTCTTT. Protein product: CASSPRTSVNTEAFF. V usage is TRBV11-2 and J usage is TRBJ1-1; unclear D gene. Trimming shortened V by 5 bases and J by 0 bases, and 13 bases separated the two germline ends. The CDR3 extends over 15 amino acids. Germline CDR1 is SGHAT and CDR2 is FQNNGV.

V and J are TRBV7-2 and TRBJ2-7; TRBD2 might be the D (6 bases). CDR3 size: 13 residues. V was cut by 1 base and J by 4 bases, with 8 bases left in between. Germline V gene lookup returns CDR1 SGHTA and CDR2 FQGNSA. The CDR3 reads CASSLGREYEQYF. For the CDR3, the DNA is TGTGCCAGCAGCTTAGGACGGGAGTACGAGCAGTACTTC.

This clone has just one count. The rearrangement joins TRBV14 to TRBJ2-6; no definite D call. Trimming pared 1 base from V and 2 bases from J, leaving 9 bases between. Germline CDR1 and CDR2: SGHDN and FVKESK. The CDR3 covers 16 residues. CDR3 sequence reads: CASSQVLGAGANVLTF. Here the CDR3 DNA reads TGTGCCAGCAGCCAAGTTTTAGGAGCTGGGGCCAACGTCCTGACTTTC.

The chain has TRBV15 and TRBJ2-7, with 7 bases that match TRBD1. This CDR3 is built from 15 residues. The V segment lost 7 bases and the J segment 4 bases; nucleotides outside the gene matches: 13. CDR1 is LNHNV, CDR2 YYDKDF, per germline (reference sequence). The CDR3 loop is CATTERTGDLYEQYF. CDR3 sequence (DNA): TGTGCCACCACCGAGCGGACAGGTGACCTGTACGAGCAGTACTTC. Supplemented by reference TRBV15 and TRBJ2-7, the full variable domain reads DAMVIQNPRYQVTQFGKPVTLSCSQTLNHNVMYWYQQKSSQAPKLLFHYYDKDFNNEADTPDNFQSRRPNTSFCFLDIRSPGLGDTAMYLCATTERTGDLYEQYFGPGTRLTVT.

The J gene is TRBJ2-7, the V gene TRBV28; 7 bases line up with TRBD2. The CDR3 length is 15 residues. The trim removed 3 bases at V and 6 bases at J, leaving 11 bases unmatched. Germline V gives CDR1 MDHEN, CDR2 SYDVKM. The CDR3: CASSFPSGRASEQYF. The CDR3 nucleotides read TGTGCCAGCAGTTTCCCCTCGGGGAGGGCGAGCGAGCAGTACTTC. Based on the CDR3 plus reference TRBV28 and TRBJ2-7, the full variable domain is DVKVTQSSRYLVKRTGEKVFLECVQDMDHENMFWYRQDPGLGLRLIYFSYDVKMKEKGDIPEGYSVSREKKERFSLILESASTNQTSMYLCASSFPSGRASEQYFGPGTRLTVT.

The rearrangement uses TRBV14 and TRBJ2-7, with 7 nucleotides matching TRBD2. The CDR3 is 14 residues long. Germline CDR1 SGHDN, CDR2 FVKESK. V lost 4 bases to trimming and J lost 0 bases; unmatched junction nucleotides: 3. The CDR3 loop reads CASSPSGVSYEQYF. The CDR3 coding sequence is TGTGCCAGCAGCCCTAGCGGAGTCTCCTACGAGCAGTACTTC.

In its sample, this clone was seen a few times. The V call is TRBV9, the J call TRBJ1-4; D might be TRBD1 (6 bases). Trimming pared 3 bases from V and 8 bases from J, leaving 17 bases between. The CDR3 contains 15 residues. CDR1 is SGDLS and CDR2 is YYNGEE in the germline V gene. CDR3 loop: CASSDTGGAGEKLFF. In nucleotides, the CDR3 is TGTGCCAGCAGCGACACTGGGGGGGCAGGGGAAAAACTGTTTTTT.

The rearrangement uses TRBV18 and TRBJ1-2; D is possibly TRBD1 (5 bases). The CDR3 length is 16 residues. V was trimmed by 6 bases and J by 7 bases, leaving 24 bases between them. The germline V gene encodes CDR1 KGHSH and CDR2 LQKENI. The CDR3: CASSPPAQGRSGGYTF. DNA for the CDR3: TGTGCCAGCTCCCCCCCCGCTCAGGGAAGGTCTGGTGGCTACACCTTC.

Only one count was recorded for this clone. The chain has TRBV15 and TRBJ2-2; possibly TRBD1 for D (5 bases). This CDR3 comprises 15 residues. Germline lookup yields CDR1 LNHNV and CDR2 YYDKDF (reference sequence). V was pared by 5 bases and J by 0 bases, with 10 bases between. The CDR3 here is CATSVDRTNTGELFF. The CDR3 DNA is TGTGCCACCAGCGTCGACAGAACGAACACCGGGGAGCTGTTTTTT.

The genes are TRBV29-1 and TRBJ2-3; 16 bases fit TRBD2. CDR1 is SQVTM and CDR2 is ANQGSEA in the germline V gene. The V and J ends lost 3 bases and 0 bases, in that order; junction bases with no gene match: 6. The CDR3 totals 18 residues. The CDR3 bases are TGCAGCGTTGACGCGGGACTAGCGGGGGGGCCGAGCACAGATACGCAGTATTTT. Translated, it gives CSVDAGLAGGPSTDTQYF.

The V gene is TRBV5-6, the J gene TRBJ1-5; 8 bases are a match to TRBD1. V shed 4 bases, J shed 2 bases, and the junction held 5 bases outside the gene matches. The CDR3 is 15 residues long. CDR1 and CDR2 from the germline V gene are SGHDT and YYEEEE. This CDR3 reads CASSLGTGRNQPQHF. The CDR3 DNA is TGTGCCAGCAGCCTCGGGACAGGCCGCAATCAGCCCCAGCATTTT.

This clone was found once. This chain joins TRBV6-1 and TRBJ1-2, with 7 bases identical to TRBD1. This CDR3 comprises 13 residues. In germline, CDR1 is MNHNS, CDR2 SASEGT. V lost 6 bases and J lost 8; bases outside the gene matches: 9. CDR3 region: CASRETGKSGYTF. The CDR3 coding sequence is TGTGCCAGCAGGGAGACAGGGAAGAGCGGCTACACCTTC.

V is TRBV7-6 and J is TRBJ2-7, with 8 bases aligning to TRBD2. Trimming cost V 5 bases and J 3 bases; bases outside gene matches: 3. The CDR3 is 13 amino acids. Per germline, CDR1 SGHVS and CDR2 FNYEAQ. For the CDR3, the DNA is TGTGCCAGCAGCCCCGGGACTAGCTACGAGCAGTACTTC. This codes for CASSPGTSYEQYF.

The rearrangement links TRBV6-5 to TRBJ2-7; D perhaps matches TRBD1 (6 bases). This CDR3 has 14 residues. V was clipped by 0 bases and J by 5 bases, with 11 bases between them. Germline CDR1 is MNHEY and CDR2 is SVGAGI. This CDR3 reads CASSYSQGLDEQYF. The CDR3, as DNA: TGTGCCAGCAGTTACTCTCAGGGGTTGGACGAGCAGTACTTC.

The chain combines TRBV18 with TRBJ1-2; TRBD1 agrees at 12 bases. The junction had 5 bases not matched to a gene; V was cut back by 5 bases and J by 4 bases. The CDR3 is 15 residues long. From germline, CDR1 is KGHSH and CDR2 LQKENI. The DNA for the CDR3 is TGTGCCAGCTCAGCGGGACAGGGGGCTCTCTATGGCTACACCTTC. Protein sequence: CASSAGQGALYGYTF. Complete variable domain (other parts from reference TRBV18 and TRBJ1-2): NAGVMQNPRHLVRRRGQEARLRCSPMKGHSHVYWYRQLPEEGLKFMVYLQKENIIDESGMPKERFSAEFPKEGPSILRIQQVVRGDSAAYFCASSAGQGALYGYTFGSGTRLTVV.

The chain uses TRBV6-5 and TRBJ2-7, with D possibly being TRBD2 (5 bases). Germline assignment: CDR1 MNHEY and CDR2 SVGAGI. Trimming stripped 7 bases from V and 5 bases from J, with 9 bases between. The CDR3 loop spans 11 amino acids. In DNA, the CDR3 is TGTGCCAGCACGGGGTTCGACGAGCAGTACTTC. Translated, it gives CASTGFDEQYF.